The present TCR beta chain was sequenced within a study of T cell responses to AZD1222 COVID-19 vaccine. In regard to this clone: Its target is unknown.

Whole-study results and caveats: The sample set comprised mostly white British donors with more females, and clonal diversity was possibly underestimated. In the spike-specific TCR repertoire, nearly half reportedly target unmutated variant regions. CD4 TCRs associated with vaccination spanned spike, dominating at 160-218 and 743-854.

The CDR3 length is 15 residues. Germline assignment: CDR1 SGHNT and CDR2 YYREEE (reference sequence). V was clipped by 3 bases and J by 2 bases, with 13 bases between them. The assay was immunoSEQ multiplex PCR, and TCRdb's table has in-frame clones only and misses some. The data show tens of thousands of clones, 80% to 95% seen once. This TCR derives from an adult who received the MenACWY meningococcal vaccine as a control. Sequencing used peripheral blood, obtained 28 days after the second dose of the MenACWY control vaccine. The genes are TRBV5-4 and TRBJ2-3; D call uncertain. The CDR3 reads CASSSNSAFTDTQYF. The CDR3, as DNA: TGTGCCAGCAGCTCAAACAGCGCATTCACAGATACGCAGTATTTT.